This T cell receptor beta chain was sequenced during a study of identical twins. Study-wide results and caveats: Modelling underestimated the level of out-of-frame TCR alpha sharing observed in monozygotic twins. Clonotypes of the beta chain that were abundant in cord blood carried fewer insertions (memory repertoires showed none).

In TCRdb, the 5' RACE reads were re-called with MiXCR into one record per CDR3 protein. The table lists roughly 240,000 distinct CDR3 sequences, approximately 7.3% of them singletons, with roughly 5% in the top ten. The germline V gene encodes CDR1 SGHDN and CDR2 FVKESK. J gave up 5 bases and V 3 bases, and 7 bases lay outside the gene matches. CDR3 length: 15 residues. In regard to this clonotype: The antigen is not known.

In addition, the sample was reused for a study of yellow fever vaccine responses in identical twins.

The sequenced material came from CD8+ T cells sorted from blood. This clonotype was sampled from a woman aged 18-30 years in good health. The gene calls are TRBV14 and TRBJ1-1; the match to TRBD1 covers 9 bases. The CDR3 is CASSHRQGGRTEAFF. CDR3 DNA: TGTGCCAGCAGCCATAGACAGGGGGGTAGAACTGAAGCTTTCTTT.